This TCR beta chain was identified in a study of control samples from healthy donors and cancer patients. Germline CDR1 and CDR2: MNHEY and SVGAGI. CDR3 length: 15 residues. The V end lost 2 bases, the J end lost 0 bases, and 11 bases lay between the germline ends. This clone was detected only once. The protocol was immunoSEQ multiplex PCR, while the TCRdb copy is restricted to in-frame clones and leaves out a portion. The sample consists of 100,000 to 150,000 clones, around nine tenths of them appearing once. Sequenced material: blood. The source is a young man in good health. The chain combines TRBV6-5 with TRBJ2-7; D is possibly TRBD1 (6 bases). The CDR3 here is CASSYAGDTSYEQYF. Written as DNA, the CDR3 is TGTGCCAGCAGTTACGCCGGGGACACCTCCTACGAGCAGTACTTC.